The 31 T cell receptor beta chains below come from one sample, sequenced in a study of blood T cells in healthy people across ages. PCR was performed a second time for about 7 to 12 cycles using a sample-barcoded 5' primer and a J-beta primer mix. TCRdb re-called the 5' RACE reads with MiXCR, one entry per CDR3 protein. This table holds 700,000 to 850,000 distinct CDR3 sequences, 35% to 40% found once. Sequencing was carried out using blood. All receptors derive from a man aged 18 to 30 in good health.

The chain is built from TRBV7-2 and TRBJ2-4; the D gene is possibly TRBD2 (6 bases). This CDR3 region has 15 residues. Germline CDR1 reads SGHTA; CDR2 reads FQGNSA. Trimming cost V 8 bases and J 3 bases, with 17 bases left between them. The DNA for the CDR3 is TGTGCCAGCGCATTTACGGGGGTAGGCAAAAACATTCAGTACTTC. Its translation is CASAFTGVGKNIQYF.

V usage is TRBV5-1 and J usage is TRBJ1-1, with TRBD1 identical over 7 bases. The junction had 10 bases not matched to a gene; V was cut back by 4 bases and J by 7 bases. Germline CDR1 reads SGHRS; CDR2 reads YFSETQ. The CDR3 is 14 amino acids. In DNA, the CDR3 is TGCGCCAGCAGCCAGTCGGGGACAGCTCTTGAAGCTTTCTTT. It specifies CASSQSGTALEAFF.

The sample holds a few counts of this clonotype. The chain employs TRBV15 and TRBJ1-3, with D perhaps TRBD1 (5 bases). Trimming left V 0 bases short and J 1 base short, with 13 bases between. The CDR3 consists of 17 residues. Germline CDR1 and CDR2: LNHNV and YYDKDF (reference sequence). The CDR3 DNA sequence: TGTGCCACCAGCAGAGATTCTTTGCCAGGGTCTGGAAACACCATATATTTT. It specifies CATSRDSLPGSGNTIYF.

The chain combines TRBV7-2 with TRBJ2-1; D possibly corresponds to TRBD1 (6 bases). Germline CDR1 and CDR2: SGHTA and FQGNSA. V lost 5 bases and J 5 bases, leaving 13 bases between the germline ends. The CDR3 contains 14 residues. The CDR3 bases are TGTGCCAGCAGCAGCGGACAGCCTCACAATGAGCAGTTCTTC. This codes for CASSSGQPHNEQFF.

The V gene is TRBV12-3 or TRBV12-4, the J gene TRBJ1-2, with 10 bases fitting TRBD1. V shed 4 bases, J shed 3 bases, and the junction held 11 bases outside the gene matches. This CDR3 spans 17 amino acids. The CDR3 coding sequence is TGTGCCAGCAGTTATAGCCGTGACAGGGGGCATGACTATGGCTACACCTTC. Translated, it gives CASSYSRDRGHDYGYTF.

This rearrangement joins TRBV7-9 to TRBJ1-4; D might be TRBD1 (5 bases). This CDR3 is 14 amino acids long. From germline, CDR1 is SEHNR and CDR2 FQNEAQ (reference sequence). V gave up 5 bases and J gave up 5 bases, with 12 bases separating them. CDR3 amino acids: CASSLGGKNEKLFF. Here the CDR3 DNA reads TGTGCCAGCAGCCTCGGGGGGAAAAATGAAAAACTGTTTTTT.

This clonotype has at least ten counts. The chain carries TRBV3-1 and TRBJ2-5; D call uncertain. Germline-derived CDR1 and CDR2 are LGHDT and YNNKEL (reference sequence). The V and J ends lost 0 bases and 3 bases respectively, with 8 bases between them. This CDR3 has 14 amino acids. The CDR3 DNA sequence: TGTGCCAGCAGCCAAGATATAATAAAAGAGACCCAGTACTTC. Protein sequence: CASSQDIIKETQYF.

The chain is built from TRBV12-3 or TRBV12-4 and TRBJ2-5; 10 nucleotides align to TRBD2. With 5 bases clipped from V and 5 bases from J, the junction kept 14 bases outside the gene matches. The CDR3 length is 17 residues. The CDR3 DNA follows: TGTGCCAGCAGTCCCAACCTGGGACTAGCGAGCACGGAGACCCAGTACTTC. This encodes CASSPNLGLASTETQYF.

This clonotype was found a few times. This chain joins TRBV25-1 and TRBJ1-4; a possible D gene is TRBD1 (6 bases). The V gene lost 7 bases and the J gene lost 6 bases, with 18 bases spanning the gap. Germline V gene data show CDR1 as MGHDK and CDR2 as SYGVNS. This CDR3 region has 15 residues. The CDR3 DNA follows: TGTGCCAGCACATACCAAGGGGGGATCGATGAAAAACTGTTTTTT. This sequence encodes CASTYQGGIDEKLFF.

The chain links TRBV20-1 to TRBJ2-3; 13 positions match TRBD2. CDR1 DFQATT and CDR2 SNEGSKA come from the germline V gene (reference sequence). V gave up 1 base and J gave up 1 base; unmatched junction bases: 5. The CDR3 runs 17 residues. The CDR3 nucleotides are TGCAGTGCTAGAGCCCCCGGACTAGCGGGGGGCACAGATACGCAGTATTTT. It specifies CSARAPGLAGGTDTQYF.

This clonotype has a handful of counts. The chain uses TRBV5-1 and TRBJ2-7; 11 bases fit TRBD2. This CDR3 is built from 15 residues. V trimming: 4 bases; J trimming: 7 bases; junction bases outside the gene matches: 10. Germline CDR1 reads SGHRS; CDR2 reads YFSETQ. The CDR3 sequence is CASSASGGMDNEQYF. CDR3 nucleotide sequence: TGCGCCAGCAGCGCTAGCGGGGGGATGGACAATGAGCAGTACTTC.

The chain joins TRBV5-1 to TRBJ2-3; no clear D gene. V was pared by 4 bases and J by 5 bases, with 14 bases between. The CDR3 totals 14 residues. Per the germline V gene, CDR1 is SGHRS and CDR2 is YFSETQ. CDR3 nucleotide sequence: TGCGCCAGCAGCCCCCCGGTTGCCATAGATACGCAGTATTTT. This encodes CASSPPVAIDTQYF.

About this clonotype itself: Just one base apart from a much larger clone, this may be a read error. The chain joins TRBV5-6 to TRBJ2-7; no firm D call. Gene TRBJ2-1 matches the end of the DNA better, so the J call may be wrong. CDR3 length: 14 amino acids. CDR1 is SGHDT, CDR2 YYEEEE, per germline. CDR3 residues: CASSLAAVSYEQFF. The CDR3 nucleotides are TGTGCCAGCAGCTTGGCAGCAGTCTCCTACGAGCAGTTCTTC.

This chain uses TRBV28 with TRBJ1-2, with D maybe TRBD1 (5 bases). The CDR3 covers 16 residues. The germline V and J ends were trimmed by 1 base and 2 bases, with 14 bases remaining between them. Per the germline V gene, CDR1 is MDHEN and CDR2 is SYDVKM. CDR3 bases: TGTGCCAGCAGTTTATTGCCAGGGACTGCCAACTATGGCTACACCTTC. Its protein product is CASSLLPGTANYGYTF.

This clonotype has a count of ten or more. The chain carries TRBV4-2 and TRBJ2-4; 9 nucleotides align to TRBD2. The CDR3 runs to 18 residues. The ends lost 0 bases at V and 0 bases at J; junction bases unmatched: 6. Germline lookup yields CDR1 LGHNA and CDR2 YNFKEQ. The CDR3 region is CASSQEHSSGVAKNIQYF. For the CDR3, the DNA is TGTGCCAGCAGCCAAGAACACTCTAGCGGGGTAGCCAAAAACATTCAGTACTTC.

This sequence joins TRBV12-3 or TRBV12-4 and TRBJ2-7; no reliable D call. The J call is in doubt because the DNA end fits TRBJ2-5 better. The CDR3 sequence is 16 residues long. The CDR3 sequence: CASSLRADSFQETQYF. The DNA of the CDR3 is TGTGCCAGCAGTTTACGGGCAGACTCTTTCCAAGAGACCCAGTACTTC.

This clonotype was seen only a few times. The rearrangement uses TRBV20-1 and TRBJ2-1; 7 nucleotides agree with TRBD2. This CDR3 has 13 residues. J lost 5 bases, V lost 1 base, and 2 bases had no gene match. Germline CDR1 is DFQATT and CDR2 is SNEGSKA (reference sequence). CDR3 amino acids: CSARVSGDNEQFF. The CDR3 nucleotides read TGCAGTGCTAGAGTGAGCGGGGACAATGAGCAGTTCTTC.

This clonotype was seen ten or more times. J is TRBJ2-3 and V is TRBV2, with D perhaps given as TRBD1 or TRBD2 (5 bases each). V was trimmed by 6 bases and J by 5 bases, leaving 18 bases between them. Looked up from germline, CDR1 is SNHLY and CDR2 is FYNNEI. The CDR3 runs 15 residues. For the CDR3, the DNA is TGTGCCAGCAGCGACCCCCGGGTGGGGGAAGATACGCAGTATTTT. It yields the protein CASSDPRVGEDTQYF.

Only a few counts were recorded for this clonotype. The chain combines TRBV29-1 with TRBJ1-1, with D perhaps TRBD1 (5 bases). Trimming removed 7 bases at V and 0 bases at J, with 12 bases between. Germline CDR1 is SQVTM and CDR2 is ANQGSEA. CDR3 length: 13 amino acids. The CDR3 DNA sequence: TGCAGCGCCTCGGGACTTATGAACACTGAAGCTTTCTTT. Its translation is CSASGLMNTEAFF.

The chain uses TRBV20-1 and TRBJ2-1; 7 bases are a match to TRBD1. This CDR3 contains 19 residues. In germline, CDR1 is DFQATT, CDR2 SNEGSKA (reference sequence). V gave up 3 bases and J gave up 2 bases; unmatched junction bases: 19. CDR3 in DNA: TGCAGTGCTAGTTTCCCCTACAAGAGGCCGGGACAGACCTACAATGAGCAGTTCTTC. It codes for CSASFPYKRPGQTYNEQFF.

This CDR3 reads CASWGGANTGELFF. The CDR3 DNA sequence: TGTGCCAGCTGGGGGGGGGCGAACACCGGGGAGCTGTTTTTT. This rearrangement joins TRBV12-3 or TRBV12-4 to TRBJ2-2; 7 nucleotides agree with TRBD2. Trimming at V came to 8 bases and at J to 0 bases, leaving 3 bases not matched to a gene. This CDR3 comprises 14 residues.

The table lists this clonotype with a few counts. The chain combines TRBV21-1 with TRBJ2-4. TRBV21-1 is shown as a pseudogene. The CDR3 contains 10 residues. CDR3 in DNA: TGTGCCAGCAGCAAAAACATTCAGTACTTC. Translating gives CASSKNIQYF.

Concerning this clonotype: This may arise from a read error, as a much more abundant clone is one base away. The chain joins TRBV5-6 to TRBJ2-4; TRBD1 matches 7 bases. CDR3 size: 15 residues. Trimming cost V 5 bases and J 1 base; bases outside gene matches: 6. Germline V CDR1 and CDR2: SGHDT, YYEEEE. The CDR3 coding sequence is TGTGCCAGCAGTTTCAGGGGGATGGCCAAAAACATTCAGTACTTC. It translates to CASSFRGMAKNIQYF.

This clonotype occurred a few times. The chain couples TRBV6-2 or TRBV6-3 to TRBJ2-7; perhaps TRBD2 as D (6 bases). Germline CDR1 reads MNHEY; CDR2 reads SVGEGT. The CDR3 is 15 residues long. With 3 bases removed from V and 2 bases from J, the gap between germline ends came to 14 bases. CDR3 coding DNA: TGTGCCAGCAGTTATCACCGGACTAAACCCTACGAGCAGTACTTC. Encoded protein: CASSYHRTKPYEQYF.

This clonotype was recorded only once. A much larger clone differs from this one at a single base, so this may be a read error. The genes are TRBV12-3 or TRBV12-4 and TRBJ2-5; 7 bases agree with TRBD2. The tail of the sequence fits TRBJ2-7 better, so the J call may be wrong. The CDR3 has 14 residues. As DNA, the CDR3 is TGTGCCAGCAGTTTAGCGGGGGGGTGCCACGAGCAGTACTTC. It is translated as CASSLAGGCHEQYF.

The rearrangement uses TRBV6-1 and TRBJ2-7; possibly TRBD1 for D (5 bases). CDR3 length equals 15 residues. The germline V gene has CDR1 MNHNS and CDR2 SASEGT. The germline V and J ends were trimmed by 6 bases and 0 bases, with 15 bases remaining between them. CDR3 nucleotides: TGTGCCAGCAGATTGGGGCTTAGTCTCTCCTACGAGCAGTACTTC. Translating it yields CASRLGLSLSYEQYF.

This clonotype was seen a handful of times. The V call is TRBV12-5, the J call TRBJ2-1; D might be TRBD1 (5 bases). In germline, CDR1 is LGHNT, CDR2 FRNRAP. This CDR3 has 15 residues. Trimming pared 1 base from V and 7 bases from J, leaving 14 bases between. CDR3: CASGLETDRGNEQFF. DNA for the CDR3: TGTGCTAGTGGTTTGGAGACAGACAGAGGTAATGAGCAGTTCTTC.

Points on this clonotype: Given a much more abundant clone one base away, this may be a read error. The chain has TRBV7-2 and TRBJ1-5, with D unclear. CDR1 is SGHTA, CDR2 FQGNSA, per germline. The germline V and J ends were trimmed by 0 bases and 0 bases, with 9 bases remaining between them. CDR3 length: 16 residues. The DNA for the CDR3 is TGTGCCAGCAGCTTAGCGAGCGGATATAGCAATCAGCCCCAGCATTTT. Translation: CASSLASGYSNQPQHF.

This clonotype has more than one count but fewer than ten. This sequence joins TRBV24-1 and TRBJ1-2; 10 bases agree with TRBD1. The CDR3 contains 14 residues. CDR1 and CDR2 (germline): KGHDR, SFDVKD. The trim removed 4 bases at V and 4 bases at J, leaving 2 bases unmatched. The CDR3 bases are TGTGCCACCAGTGACAGGACAGGGGGCTATGGCTACACCTTC. This gives the protein CATSDRTGGYGYTF.

V is TRBV7-2 and J is TRBJ2-3, with 7 bases lining up with TRBD2. Trimming took 1 base from V and 5 from J; bases not matched to a gene: 12. CDR3 size: 17 residues. CDR1 is SGHTA, CDR2 FQGNSA, per germline. In DNA, the CDR3 is TGTGCCAGCAGCTTAGGAATGGGAGGTCCGGGGGGAGATACGCAGTATTTT. This encodes CASSLGMGGPGGDTQYF.

Within the sample, this clonotype is medium-sized. The J gene is TRBJ2-3, the V gene TRBV11-2, with 10 positions matching TRBD2. The trim removed 0 bases at V and 3 bases at J, leaving 3 bases unmatched. Per the germline V gene, CDR1 is SGHAT and CDR2 is FQNNGV. The CDR3 consists of 16 residues. CDR3 loop: CASSLEASGGTDTQYF. In DNA, the CDR3 is TGTGCCAGCAGCTTAGAGGCTAGCGGGGGAACAGATACGCAGTATTTT.